These 10 T cell receptor beta chains share one sample of origin, sequenced in a study of cytomegalovirus exposure and HLA in healthy donors. PCR employed 60 Vbeta and 13 Jbeta primers. Generated by immunoSEQ multiplex PCR, the TCRdb table keeps only in-frame clones and is missing some. The table has about 100,000 clones, roughly 82% seen once. Sequencing was done on a sample of PBMCs. Receptors originate from a man aged 50 to 60 in good health and CMV-seronegative.

The rearrangement links TRBV6-6 to TRBJ1-2; 9 bases match TRBD1. The CDR3 is made up of 14 amino acids. Germline V gene sequence: CDR1 MNHNY, CDR2 SVGAGI (reference sequence). The trim removed 6 bases at V and 5 bases at J, leaving 7 bases unmatched. As DNA, the CDR3 is TGTGCCAGCAGACCGGGACAGGGCTTTTATGGCTACACCTTC. It is translated as CASRPGQGFYGYTF.

This clone has a handful of counts. This chain uses TRBV27 with TRBJ1-2; TRBD1 might be the D (5 bases). Per germline, CDR1 MNHEY and CDR2 SMNVEV (reference sequence). The CDR3 consists of 12 residues. Deletions cut 5 bases from V and 7 bases from J, with 11 bases between. The CDR3: CASSAGRGGYTF. Here the CDR3 DNA reads TGTGCCAGCAGTGCCGGGAGGGGTGGCTACACCTTC.

The V gene is TRBV6-5, the J gene TRBJ2-7, with 8 bases fitting TRBD1. Germline trimming cut 1 base from V and 2 bases from J; bases unmatched to any gene: 7. The CDR3 loop spans 16 amino acids. Germline CDR1 reads MNHEY; CDR2 reads SVGAGI. The CDR3 loop reads CASSYLGTGKAYEQYF. In DNA, the CDR3 is TGTGCCAGCAGTTACTTGGGGACAGGCAAGGCCTACGAGCAGTACTTC.

The chain carries TRBV7-9 and TRBJ2-7; TRBD2 is a possible D gene (5 bases). The CDR3 has 14 residues. V lost 5 bases to trimming and J lost 4 bases, with 15 bases between them. Per germline, CDR1 SEHNR and CDR2 FQNEAQ (reference sequence). The CDR3 nucleotides read TGTGCCAGCAGCCCCGGTGGACTTTCTTACGAGCAGTACTTC. This translates into CASSPGGLSYEQYF.

The rearrangement joins TRBV7-2 to TRBJ1-1; D unclear. Trimming removed 8 bases at V and 4 bases at J, with 8 bases between. Germline values: CDR1 SGHTA, CDR2 FQGNSA. This CDR3 comprises 11 residues. CDR3 DNA sequence: TGTGCCAGCCCGATCGGCACTGAAGCTTTCTTT. Protein product: CASPIGTEAFF.

The chain is built from TRBV7-2 and TRBJ2-7, with 8 nucleotides matching TRBD1. CDR1 is SGHTA and CDR2 is FQGNSA in the germline V gene. The V gene end was trimmed by 3 bases and the J gene end by 5 bases; junction bases not matched to a gene: 9. The CDR3 extends over 15 amino acids. The CDR3 DNA sequence: TGTGCCAGCAGCTTGTCGGTCAGGGGGCTCGACGAGCAGTACTTC. Amino acids: CASSLSVRGLDEQYF.

The chain recombines TRBV4-2 with TRBJ2-1; tentative D call: TRBD2 (6 bases). Looked up from germline, CDR1 is LGHNA and CDR2 is YNFKEQ. This CDR3 region has 13 residues. V lost 3 bases and J 11 bases, leaving 14 bases between the germline ends. This CDR3 is CASSQTPSVQQFF. The CDR3 DNA is TGTGCCAGCAGCCAGACCCCTAGCGTACAGCAGTTCTTC.

The chain uses TRBV5-1 and TRBJ2-7; tentatively, D is TRBD2 (6 bases). The V gene lost 4 bases and the J gene lost 2 bases, with 16 bases spanning the gap. Germline values: CDR1 SGHRS, CDR2 YFSETQ. The CDR3 spans 15 residues. The CDR3 DNA reads TGCGCCAGCAGCCCAGGAGGGTTTTTAACCTACGAGCAGTACTTC. This gives the protein CASSPGGFLTYEQYF.

The rearrangement links TRBV28 to TRBJ1-5, with a tentative D call TRBD1 (5 bases). Looked up from germline, CDR1 is MDHEN and CDR2 is SYDVKM. The V end lost 3 bases, the J end lost 6 bases, and 15 bases lay between the germline ends. The CDR3 length is 15 residues. CDR3 coding DNA: TGTGCCAGCAGTTTTAGGGGATTAGGCAGTCAGCCCCAGCATTTT. Its protein is CASSFRGLGSQPQHF.

The chain has TRBV9 and TRBJ1-2, with D hard to call. CDR3 length equals 18 residues. With 0 bases removed from V and 5 bases from J, the gap between germline ends came to 23 bases. Germline CDR1 reads SGDLS; CDR2 reads YYNGEE. In DNA form, the CDR3 reads TGTGCCAGCAGCGTAGGCGCCCAGGACTTAAAATTGGGGTATGGCTACACCTTC. Encoded protein: CASSVGAQDLKLGYGYTF.